The entry that follows covers one T cell receptor (beta chain) sequence. The antigen is unknown. This sample was taken from a study of cytomegalovirus exposure and HLA in healthy donors. Regarding the study as a whole: In terms of immune exposure information, only CMV serostatus was available.

The CDR3 is 14 amino acids. V lost 6 bases, J lost 5 bases, and 13 bases lay in between. Germline CDR1 reads SNHLY; CDR2 reads FYNNEI. The PCR had 60 Vbeta and 13 Jbeta primers. Profiled with immunoSEQ multiplex PCR; TCRdb holds only in-frame clones, not every one. The data show more than 95,000 clones, approximately 72% seen once. Sequencing used PBMCs. The receptor was derived from a female donor in good health and CMV-seropositive. The chain employs TRBV2 and TRBJ2-2, with D possibly TRBD2 on 6 matching bases. CDR3 DNA sequence: TGTGCCAGCAGAGCGGACCGGGGGACCGGGGAGCTGTTTTTT. It is translated as CASRADRGTGELFF.